The source of this T cell receptor (beta chain) is a study of vaccination effects on CD4 cells after COVID-19. Concerning this clone: Its target is unknown.

Study-wide findings and caveats: Substantial clonal contraction characterized both infection- and vaccine-induced clones late after vaccination.

The CDR3 is 15 residues long. Germline CDR1 reads LNHDA; CDR2 reads SQIVND (reference sequence). The ends lost 4 bases at V and 5 bases at J; junction bases unmatched: 9. Before sequencing took place, the ViraFEST assay used viral peptide pools to expand antigen-specific CD4+ T cells. CD4+ T cell isolation took place after approximately ten days of culture. Among the vaccine recipients, none had a prior SARS-CoV-2 infection, and nucleocapsid antibodies were negative. Cultures received IL-2 medium that replaced half the medium on days 3 and 7. Generated by immunoSEQ multiplex PCR, the TCRdb table keeps only in-frame clones and is missing some. Of tens of thousands of clones in the sample, roughly two thirds were seen once.

The TCR originated in a human donor who received a COVID-19 vaccine. The sample was CD4+ T cells from PBMCs cultured with SARS-CoV-2 spike peptides, taken before COVID-19 vaccination. This chain connects TRBV19 to TRBJ1-1; 8 bases are shared with TRBD1. The CDR3 is CASSTRQGIGTEAFF. The CDR3 DNA is TGTGCCAGTAGTACCAGACAGGGGATAGGAACTGAAGCTTTCTTT.